This T cell receptor (beta chain) stems from a study of control samples from healthy donors and cancer patients. The CDR3 totals 14 residues. Germline V gene sequence: CDR1 DFQATT, CDR2 SNEGSKA (reference sequence). The junction had 3 bases not matched to a gene; V was cut back by 3 bases and J by 7 bases. This table comes from immunoSEQ multiplex PCR, and its TCRdb copy is limited to in-frame clones, with some not included. The sample consists of 80,000 or so clones, less than 95% of them appearing once. This rearrangement joins TRBV20-1 to TRBJ2-2; 12 bases agree with TRBD2. The specimen was blood. The TCR originated in a woman aged 40-49 years in good health. The CDR3 loop reads CSASLAGGLGELFF. CDR3 coding DNA: TGCAGTGCTAGTCTAGCGGGGGGGCTCGGGGAGCTGTTTTTT.